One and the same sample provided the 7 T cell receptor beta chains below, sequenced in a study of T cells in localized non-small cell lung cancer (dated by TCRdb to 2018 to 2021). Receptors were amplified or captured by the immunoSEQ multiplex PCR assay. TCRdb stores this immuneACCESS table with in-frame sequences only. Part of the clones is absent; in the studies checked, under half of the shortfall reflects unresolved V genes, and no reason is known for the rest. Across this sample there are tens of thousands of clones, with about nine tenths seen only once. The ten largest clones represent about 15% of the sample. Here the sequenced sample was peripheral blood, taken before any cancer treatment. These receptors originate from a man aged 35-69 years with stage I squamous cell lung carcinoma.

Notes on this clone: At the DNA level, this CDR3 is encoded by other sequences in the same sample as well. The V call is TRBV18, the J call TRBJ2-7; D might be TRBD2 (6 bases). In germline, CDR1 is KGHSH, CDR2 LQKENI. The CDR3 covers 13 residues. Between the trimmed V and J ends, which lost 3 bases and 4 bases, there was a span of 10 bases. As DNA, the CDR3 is TGTGCCAGCTCACCTCTCGCGGGGTACGAGCAGTACTTC. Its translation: CASSPLAGYEQYF.

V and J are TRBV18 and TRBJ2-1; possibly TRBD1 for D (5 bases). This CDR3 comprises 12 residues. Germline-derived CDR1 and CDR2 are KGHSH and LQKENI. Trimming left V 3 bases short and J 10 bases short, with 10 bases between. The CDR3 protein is CASSPIRQEQFF. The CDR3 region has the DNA TGTGCCAGCTCACCCATTCGACAGGAGCAGTTCTTC.

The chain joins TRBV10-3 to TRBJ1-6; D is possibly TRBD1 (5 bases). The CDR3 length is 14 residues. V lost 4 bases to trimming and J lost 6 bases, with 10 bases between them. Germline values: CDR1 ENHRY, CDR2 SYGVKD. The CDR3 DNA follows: TGTGCCATCAGTGGGGACGGAACTAATTCACCCCTCCACTTT. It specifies CAISGDGTNSPLHF.

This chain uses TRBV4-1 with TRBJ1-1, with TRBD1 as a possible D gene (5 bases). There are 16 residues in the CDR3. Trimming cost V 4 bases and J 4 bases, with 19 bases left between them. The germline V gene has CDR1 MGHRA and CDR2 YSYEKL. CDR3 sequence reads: CASSPRGWGVLTEAFF. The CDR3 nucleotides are TGCGCCAGCAGCCCCAGAGGGTGGGGGGTACTCACTGAAGCTTTCTTT.

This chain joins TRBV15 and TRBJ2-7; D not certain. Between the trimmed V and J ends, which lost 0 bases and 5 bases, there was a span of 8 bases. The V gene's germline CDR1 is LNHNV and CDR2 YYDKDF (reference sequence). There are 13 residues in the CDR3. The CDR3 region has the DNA TGTGCCACCAGCAGAGATAACGCGAACGAGCAGTACTTC. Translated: CATSRDNANEQYF.

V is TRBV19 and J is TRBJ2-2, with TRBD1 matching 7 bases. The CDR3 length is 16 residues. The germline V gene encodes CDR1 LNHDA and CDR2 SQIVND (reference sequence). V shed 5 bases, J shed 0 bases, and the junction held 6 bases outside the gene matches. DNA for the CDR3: TGTGCCAGTAGTTTTGGACAGGCTCCGAACACCGGGGAGCTGTTTTTT. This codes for CASSFGQAPNTGELFF.

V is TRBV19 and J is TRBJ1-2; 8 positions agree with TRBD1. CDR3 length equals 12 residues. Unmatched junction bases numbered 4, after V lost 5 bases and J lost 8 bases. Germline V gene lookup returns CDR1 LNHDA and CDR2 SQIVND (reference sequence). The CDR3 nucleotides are TGTGCCAGTAGTCCACGGACAGGGGGCTACACCTTC. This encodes CASSPRTGGYTF.